This T cell receptor (beta chain) originates from a study of blood T cell repertoires in COVID-19. On the study more broadly: The study drew acute and convalescent COVID-19 samples from the United States, Italy and Spain. PBMCs, B-cell-depleted T cells, or T cells provided the cDNA or gDNA that made up the material.

CDR1 is MDHEN and CDR2 is SYDVKM in the germline V gene. The CDR3 contains 15 residues. V shed 3 bases, J shed 7 bases, and the junction held 8 bases outside the gene matches. In the study's own analysis: It was from reference gene primer amplification that nucleated cell counts were estimated. Assay: immunoSEQ multiplex PCR; the TCRdb copy retains only in-frame clones and omits some. That table is the source of V, J and clone size, and D and trimming were worked out from the DNA. The sample includes about 140,000 clones, 88% of them seen just once. The material sequenced was peripheral blood. The J gene is TRBJ1-5, the V gene TRBV28; 8 bases map to TRBD1. The clonotype was recovered from a man in his fifties with active or convalescent COVID-19. The DNA of the CDR3 is TGTGCCAGCAGTTTTCTTAGGACAGGGAGACAGCCCCAGCATTTT. It codes for CASSFLRTGRQPQHF.